This T cell receptor (beta chain) was captured by sequencing in a study of identical twins. Findings and limits, study-wide: Zero-insertion results could be subject to partial confounding by invariant MAIT and iNKT cells. A cross-sectional statistical analysis, not follow-up of the same donors, supported the conclusions. Within cord blood, abundant beta clonotypes carried fewer insertions, but memory repertoires showed no such trend.

This clonotype was counted ten times or more. Its specificity is unknown. TCRdb redid the calling of the 5' RACE reads with MiXCR, one entry per CDR3 protein. Of about 240,000 distinct CDR3 sequences listed, 6% to 8.5% are singletons. The germline CDR1 and CDR2 sequences are MNHNS and SASEGT. With V trimmed by 5 bases and J by 4 bases, 5 bases remained unmatched. This CDR3 is 14 amino acids long. The sample also formed part of further work on yellow fever vaccine responses in identical twins.

The sample was CD8+ T cells sorted from blood. This clonotype was obtained from a woman in her late teens or twenties in good health. The chain employs TRBV6-1 and TRBJ2-3, with TRBD1 matching 8 bases. The DNA for the CDR3 is TGTGCCAGCAGTATAGGACAGGGAGCAGATACGCAGTATTTT. Translation gives CASSIGQGADTQYF.